The TCR beta chain described here comes from a study of OX40 agonist ivuxolimab in advanced cancers. Sequenced by immunoSEQ multiplex PCR; TCRdb stores in-frame clones only, minus some. Among about 75,000 clones listed, around 83% were seen once. The CDR3 contains 13 residues. V was cut by 5 bases and J by 10 bases, with 15 bases left in between. CDR1 SEHNR and CDR2 FQNEAQ come from the germline V gene (reference sequence). The V gene is TRBV7-9, the J gene TRBJ2-1; D remains unclear. This receptor was obtained from an adult with an advanced solid tumor such as melanoma, head and neck, liver or kidney cancer. The input for sequencing was CD4+ or CD8+ T cells sorted from blood, taken in a trial of the OX40 agonist ivuxolimab. CDR3 residues: CASSPPGESEQFF. CDR3 coding DNA: TGTGCCAGCAGCCCCCCGGGTGAATCGGAGCAGTTCTTC. The full variable domain, its missing parts supplied by reference TRBV7-9 and TRBJ2-1, is DTGVSQNPRHKITKRGQNVTFRCDPISEHNRLYWYRQTLGQGPEFLTYFQNEAQLEKSRLLSDRFSAERPKGSFSTLEIQRTEQGDSAMYLCASSPPGESEQFFGPGTRLTVL.